These T cell receptor beta chains were read from a single sample in a study of shared clonotypes between healthy human individuals. Assay used: immunoSEQ multiplex PCR; TCRdb lists only in-frame clones, some missing. The data hold about 510,000 clones, with over 75% observed a single time. Material for sequencing was PBMCs. The receptors derive from a woman in her thirties or forties in good health. Some clones in this sample may be carry-over from other donors' samples. The CDR3 runs from the conserved cysteine through the conserved F or W. The D gene is left open where the match is weak. The listing skips clone size in some rows; elsewhere it reads once, few, many or a size class.

V gene	D gene	J gene	clone size	CDR3 DNA	CDR3 protein
TRBV27	TRBD1	TRBJ2-7	many	TGTGCCAGCAGCCAGGGGGCCACCTACGAGCAGTACTTC	CASSQGATYEQYF
TRBV4-3	-	TRBJ2-6	few	TGCGCCAGCAGCCAAGAGGTGGGCTCTGGGGCCAACGTCCTGACTTTC	CASSQEVGSGANVLTF
TRBV28	-	TRBJ2-2	few	TGTGCCAGCAGTCCCCACAACAGGGTCGCTAACACCGGGGAGCTGTTTTTT	CASSPHNRVANTGELFF
TRBV5-1	TRBD2	TRBJ2-2	-	TGCGCCAGCAGCTTGGATCGCGGGAGGGCCCTTTACGGTACCGGGGAGCTGTTTTTT	CASSLDRGRALYGTGELFF
TRBV2	-	TRBJ2-1	-	TGTGCCAGCAGTGCCCGTGGAGCGGGCAATGAGCAGTTCTTC	CASSARGAGNEQFF
TRBV2	-	TRBJ2-5	-	TGTGCCAGCAGTGCTTCCGAGACCCAGTACTTC	CASSASETQYF
TRBV18	TRBD1	TRBJ1-2	-	TGTGCCAGCTCACCACGGGAACGACAGGGGGCAGTGAGATATGGCTACACCTTC	CASSPRERQGAVRYGYTF
TRBV18	-	TRBJ2-7	-	TGTGCCAGCTCACCAGGGACGGCGAGTGTCGAGCAGTACTTC	CASSPGTASVEQYF
TRBV6-4	TRBD2	TRBJ2-2	many	TGTGCCAGCAGTGTGGAGGCGGGAGACACCGGGGAGCTGTTTTTT	CASSVEAGDTGELFF
TRBV18	-	TRBJ2-1	-	TGTGCCAGCTCACCTACGACAAGGGGTGGGCACAATGAGCAGTTCTTC	CASSPTTRGGHNEQFF
TRBV27	-	TRBJ2-7	-	TGTGCCAGCAGTTTATCAGCGGCCTACGAGCAGTACTTC	CASSLSAAYEQYF
TRBV28	TRBD1	TRBJ1-5	-	TGTGCCAGCGGCTACAGGGGGCCTCAGCCCCAGCATTTT	CASGYRGPQPQHF
TRBV7-2	-	TRBJ1-2	-	TGTGCCAGCAGCCCCTTGGGGGGCCTCTATGGCTACACCTTC	CASSPLGGLYGYTF
TRBV7-2	-	TRBJ2-2	-	TGTGCCAGCAGCTTAAGTTACACCGGGGAGCTGTTTTTT	CASSLSYTGELFF
TRBV5-6	TRBD1	TRBJ1-4	-	TGTGCCAGCAGCTCAACAGGGGGCACAGCTGAAAAACTGTTTTTT	CASSSTGGTAEKLFF
TRBV10-3	-	TRBJ1-3	-	TGTGCCATCAGTGACGCGGCAGGACCAGACACCATATATTTT	CAISDAAGPDTIYF
TRBV28	-	TRBJ2-5	-	TGTGCCAGCAGCCCTCCGCAGTTTAAAATTAAAGAGACCCAGTACTTC	CASSPPQFKIKETQYF
TRBV28	TRBD2	TRBJ2-3	many	TGTGCCAGCAGTCCACTGGGACTAGCGGGAGCTACGCAGTATTTT	CASSPLGLAGATQYF
TRBV18	TRBD1	TRBJ1-1	-	TGTGCCAGCTCACCAGCGACAGGGGAGACTGAAGCTTTCTTT	CASSPATGETEAFF
TRBV7-9	-	TRBJ2-5	-	TGTGCCAGCAGCCAAGGTCGAGAAGCAGGGGGGGAGACCCAGTACTTC	CASSQGREAGGETQYF
TRBV9	TRBD2	TRBJ2-1	-	TGTGCCAGCAGCGTAGACACTAGCGGGACCGAGCAGTTCTTC	CASSVDTSGTEQFF
TRBV30	-	TRBJ1-1	-	TGTGCCTGGAGTGTACCCAATCGGGTTGGAGCTTTCTTT	CAWSVPNRVGAFF
TRBV7-3	TRBD2	TRBJ2-1	once	TGTGCCAGCAGCTTAGGTGGGGAGGGCTACAATGAGCAGTTCTTC	CASSLGGEGYNEQFF
TRBV15	-	TRBJ1-3	once	TGTGCCACCAGCAGAGCGGAGGGGGCTGGAAACACCATATATTTT	CATSRAEGAGNTIYF
TRBV29-1	TRBD2	TRBJ2-1	-	TGCAGCGTGGGCGGGGGGGGCGGTAGCTCCTACAATGAGCAGTTCTTC	CSVGGGGGSSYNEQFF
TRBV7-3	TRBD2	TRBJ2-1	-	TGTGCCAGCAGCCTCCGGACTAGCGGGACGAATGAGCAGTTCTTC	CASSLRTSGTNEQFF
TRBV5-1	-	TRBJ2-5	-	TGCGCCAGCAGCTACCGGGAGACCCAGTACTTC	CASSYRETQYF
TRBV10-2	-	TRBJ1-1	-	TGCGCCAGCAGAGGGACCCAGGGAAACACTGAAGCTTTCTTT	CASRGTQGNTEAFF
TRBV6-5	-	TRBJ2-5	-	TGTGCCAGCAGTTACCGAGGACAGCCCCAAGAGACCCAGTACTTC	CASSYRGQPQETQYF
TRBV7-6	-	TRBJ2-2	-	TGTGCCAGCAGCTTAGGTCCAGGGAACCCCACCGGGGAGCTGTTTTTT	CASSLGPGNPTGELFF
TRBV28	TRBD1	TRBJ2-7	-	TGTGCCAGCAGGGATCCGGGACAGCACTACGAGCAGTACTTC	CASRDPGQHYEQYF
TRBV9	-	TRBJ1-1	-	TGTGCCAGCAGCGTAGAACGGGACCCCACTGAAGCTTTCTTT	CASSVERDPTEAFF
TRBV9	-	TRBJ2-2	-	TGTGCCAGCAGCCAAGTGGTGGGTTGGACCGGGGAGCTGTTTTTT	CASSQVVGWTGELFF
TRBV7-8	-	TRBJ2-1	-	TGTGCCAGCAGCTTAGTTCTAGCGCGATACAATGAGCAGTTCTTC	CASSLVLARYNEQFF
TRBV5-1	TRBD1	TRBJ1-2	few	TGCGCCAGCAGCTTGGACGGACAGGGGTATGGCTACACCTTC	CASSLDGQGYGYTF
TRBV4-3	-	TRBJ2-1	many	TGCGCCAGCAGCCAAGATGGGCTAGCTATTAATGAGCAGTTCTTC	CASSQDGLAINEQFF
TRBV30	-	TRBJ2-2	-	TGTGCCCGATCCAGGGGATTTACCGGGGAGCTGTTTTTT	CARSRGFTGELFF
TRBV5-5	TRBD2	TRBJ2-7	-	TGTGCCAGCAGCTTACTCATCGGGCTAGCGGGAGGGCCGAGTGAGCAGTACTTC	CASSLLIGLAGGPSEQYF
TRBV27	TRBD2	TRBJ2-1	-	TGTGCCAGCAGTTTATCGGTTAGCGGGAGAGATGATGAGCAGTTCTTC	CASSLSVSGRDDEQFF
TRBV4-1	TRBD2	TRBJ2-4	-	TGCGCCAGCAGCCAAGATGGGCGGGAGGACATTCAGTACTTC	CASSQDGREDIQYF
TRBV19	-	TRBJ1-2	-	TGTGCCAGTTCCACTCTACAAGCCGGGTCGGACTACACCTTC	CASSTLQAGSDYTF
TRBV4-3	-	TRBJ2-3	-	TGCGCCAGCAGCCAAGATAGTGGGCGGGGAGCCACAGATACGCAGTATTTT	CASSQDSGRGATDTQYF
TRBV10-2	-	TRBJ2-5	-	TGCGCCAGCAGTGAGCTTAGACAAGAGACCCAGTACTTC	CASSELRQETQYF
TRBV6-1	TRBD2	TRBJ2-7	few	TGTGCCAGCAAGCGGACTAGCGGGAGGCCCCACGAGCAGTACTTC	CASKRTSGRPHEQYF
TRBV7-9	-	TRBJ2-7	-	TGTGCCAGCAGCCTGACTTCCTACGAGCAGTACTTC	CASSLTSYEQYF
TRBV2	-	TRBJ2-1	-	TGTGCCAGCAGTGATCAGGGTGTAAAAAATGAGCAGTTCTTC	CASSDQGVKNEQFF